This T cell receptor beta chain derives from a study of T cell responses to AZD1222 COVID-19 vaccine. This clone occurred once. The target antigen is unknown. The repertoire was sequenced with immunoSEQ multiplex PCR; TCRdb's copy has only in-frame clones and lacks some. The sample lists 200,000 or so clones; 92% were seen once. CDR1 is SGHNT, CDR2 YYREEE, per germline (reference sequence). The CDR3 runs to 16 residues. With 4 bases removed from V and 2 bases from J, the gap between germline ends came to 18 bases. Study-wide findings and caveats: In a largely white British group with more females than males, clonal diversity was possibly underestimated. Just a handful of AZD1222 recipients were seropositive at baseline. Spike-specific TCRs gained breadth and depth after people received two AZD1222 doses.

The rearrangement joins TRBV5-4 to TRBJ2-5; the D gene is possibly TRBD2 (6 bases). The receptor's source is an adult in good health. Material: peripheral blood, obtained on day 0 of AZD1222 vaccination. The CDR3 protein is CASSPAGYGMQETQYF. CDR3 DNA sequence: TGTGCCAGCAGCCCTGCGGGGTATGGCATGCAAGAGACCCAGTACTTC.